This TCR beta chain was recorded in a study of post-analysis software for immune sequencing data. Unique molecular identifiers featured in each of the TCR beta cDNA libraries. Researchers reported roughly 0.5 million cDNA molecules coming from about 1 to 10 million T cells. TCRdb reprocessed the PCR reads with MiXCR, giving one entry per CDR3 protein. The repertoire includes about 500,000 distinct CDR3 sequences, 45% of them detected once, and roughly an eighth sits in the top ten. Worth noting for this clonotype: Its antigen is not known. Its ends do not fully match the called genes, so a read error is possible.

The V gene's germline CDR1 is ENHRY and CDR2 SYGVKD. The CDR3 has 15 residues. Broader study findings: Roughly 5 TRBV segments, TRBV5-6, TRBV5-1 and TRBV20-1 among them, were found more frequent in patients than controls.

The origin of this receptor is a girl under 18 with multiple sclerosis. The sample taken for sequencing was blood. The chain couples TRBV10-3 to TRBJ2-2, with D perhaps assigned TRBD1 or TRBD2 (5 bases each). This chain's CDR3 is CAIGESSGAQGELFF. CDR3 DNA: TGTGCCATCGGTGAGTCGTCCGGGGCCCAAGGGGAGCTGTTTTTT.